This T cell receptor beta chain was profiled in a study of blood T cell repertoires in COVID-19. Background on the study: The origin of the acute and convalescent COVID-19 samples was the United States, Italy and Spain.

Participants' reported clinical history set cohort assignment. The repertoire was sequenced with immunoSEQ multiplex PCR; TCRdb's copy has only in-frame clones and lacks some. This table has about 140,000 clones, 80% to 90% appearing once. This CDR3 is 17 amino acids long. In germline, CDR1 is LGHNA, CDR2 YNFKEQ. The V segment lost 0 bases and the J segment 4 bases; nucleotides outside the gene matches: 10. This clonotype originated in a woman in her fifties or sixties with acute COVID-19. Sample: PBMCs or T cells enriched from blood (not recorded which). The J gene is TRBJ1-1, the V gene TRBV4-2; 8 positions match TRBD1. CDR3 region: CASSQDWARGRGTEAFF. As DNA, the CDR3 is TGTGCCAGCAGCCAAGATTGGGCCAGGGGGCGCGGCACTGAAGCTTTCTTT.